The source of this TCR beta chain is a study of CD8 T cells in Susac syndrome. Study conclusions and caveats: Individuals included in the TCR sequencing and HLA analysis were acknowledged by the study to be relatively few in number.

The multiple sclerosis controls were treatment-naive patients with relapsing-remitting disease that was stable or active. Negative isolation yielded CD4+ and CD8+ T cells, and FACS enriched TEMRA cells. Regarding this clonotype: The antigen is undetermined. A read error is likely, as this CDR3 ends without the conserved phenylalanine or tryptophan. The DNA is left out, because the CDR3 cannot be placed on it with certainty; the CDR3 is given as TCRdb lists it.

The germline gives CDR1 SEHNR, CDR2 FQNEAQ (reference sequence). Both ends counted, the CDR3 spans 16 residues. Random-hexamer reverse transcription was applied to 0.5 to 1 ug RNA. Across 54 Vbeta and 13 Jbeta, TCR beta CDR3 was amplified with immunoSEQ multiplex PCR. Via MiXCR, TCRdb re-called the immunoSEQ multiplex PCR reads, giving one row per CDR3 protein. Here the sample spans around 130,000 distinct CDR3 sequences, roughly 76% being singletons. Sample: CD8+ T cells from PBMCs. The sequence was collected from a human donor with multiple sclerosis. The chain joins TRBV7-9 to TRBJ2-2; the table assigns TRBD1, which was not confirmed against the DNA. CDR3 amino acids: CASSSIKGEDTGELLL.